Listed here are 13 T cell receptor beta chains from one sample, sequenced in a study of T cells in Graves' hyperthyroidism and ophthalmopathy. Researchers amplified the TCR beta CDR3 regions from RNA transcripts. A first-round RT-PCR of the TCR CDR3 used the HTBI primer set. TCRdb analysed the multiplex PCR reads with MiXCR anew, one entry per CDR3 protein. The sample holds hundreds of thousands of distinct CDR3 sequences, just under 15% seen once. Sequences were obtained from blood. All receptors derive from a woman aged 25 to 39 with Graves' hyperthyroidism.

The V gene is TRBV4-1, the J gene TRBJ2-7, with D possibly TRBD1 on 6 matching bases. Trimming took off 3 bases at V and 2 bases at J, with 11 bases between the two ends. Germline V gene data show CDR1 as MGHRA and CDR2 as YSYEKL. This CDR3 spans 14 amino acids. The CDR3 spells CASSHRQETYEQYF. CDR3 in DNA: TGCGCCAGCAGCCACCGACAGGAGACCTACGAGCAGTACTTC.

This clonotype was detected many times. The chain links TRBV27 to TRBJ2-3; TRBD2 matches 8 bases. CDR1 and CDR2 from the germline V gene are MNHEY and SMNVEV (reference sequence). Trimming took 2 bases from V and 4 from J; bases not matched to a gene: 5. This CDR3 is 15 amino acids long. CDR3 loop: CASSLVAGGPDTQYF. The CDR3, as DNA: TGTGCCAGCAGTTTAGTGGCGGGAGGCCCAGATACGCAGTATTTT.

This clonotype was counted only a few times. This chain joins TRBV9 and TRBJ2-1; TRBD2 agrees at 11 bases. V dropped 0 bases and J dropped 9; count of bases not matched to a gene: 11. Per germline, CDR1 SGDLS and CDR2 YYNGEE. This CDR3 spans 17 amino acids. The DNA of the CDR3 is TGTGCCAGCAGCGTAGATGGCCTAGCGGGAGGAGGCGGTGAGCAGTTCTTC. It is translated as CASSVDGLAGGGGEQFF. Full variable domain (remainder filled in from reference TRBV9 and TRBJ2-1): DSGVTQTPKHLITATGQRVTLRCSPRSGDLSVYWYQQSLDQGLQFLIQYYNGEERAKGNILERFSAQQFPDLHSELNLSSLELGDSALYFCASSVDGLAGGGGEQFFGPGTRLTVL.

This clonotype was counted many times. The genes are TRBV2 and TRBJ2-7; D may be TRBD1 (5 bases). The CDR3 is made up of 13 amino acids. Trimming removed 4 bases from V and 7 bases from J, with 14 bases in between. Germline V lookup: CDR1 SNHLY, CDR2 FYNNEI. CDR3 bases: TGTGCCAGCAGTGTAGGCTATAAGGGGGAGCAGTACTTC. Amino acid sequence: CASSVGYKGEQYF.

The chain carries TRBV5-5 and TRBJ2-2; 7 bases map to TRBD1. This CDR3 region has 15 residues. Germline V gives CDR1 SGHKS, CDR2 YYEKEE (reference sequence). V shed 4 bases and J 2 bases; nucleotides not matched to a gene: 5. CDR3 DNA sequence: TGTGCCAGCAGCCCAGGGGGATTTAACACCGGGGAGCTGTTTTTT. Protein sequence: CASSPGGFNTGELFF.

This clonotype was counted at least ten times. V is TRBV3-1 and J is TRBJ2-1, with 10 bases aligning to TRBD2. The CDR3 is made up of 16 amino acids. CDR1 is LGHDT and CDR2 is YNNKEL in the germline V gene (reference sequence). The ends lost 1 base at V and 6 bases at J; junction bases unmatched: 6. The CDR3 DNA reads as TGTGCCAGCAGCCAAGGACCTAGCGGGAGTGGCAATGAGCAGTTCTTC. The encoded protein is CASSQGPSGSGNEQFF.

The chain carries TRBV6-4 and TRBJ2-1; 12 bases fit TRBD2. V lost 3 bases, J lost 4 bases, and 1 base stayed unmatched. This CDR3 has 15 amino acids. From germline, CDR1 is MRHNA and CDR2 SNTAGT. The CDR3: CASSETSGSYNEQFF. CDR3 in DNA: TGTGCCAGCAGTGAGACTAGCGGGAGTTACAATGAGCAGTTCTTC.

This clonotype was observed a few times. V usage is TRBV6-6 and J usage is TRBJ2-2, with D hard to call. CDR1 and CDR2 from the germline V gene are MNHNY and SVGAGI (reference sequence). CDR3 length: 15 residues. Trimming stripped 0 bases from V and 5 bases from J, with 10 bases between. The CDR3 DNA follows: TGTGCCAGCAGTTACTCCACGGGCAGTACCGGGGAGCTGTTTTTT. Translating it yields CASSYSTGSTGELFF.

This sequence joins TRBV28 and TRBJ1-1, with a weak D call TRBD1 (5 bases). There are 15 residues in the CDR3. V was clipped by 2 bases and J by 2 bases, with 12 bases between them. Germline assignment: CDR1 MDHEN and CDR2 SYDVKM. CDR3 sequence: CASSLIPGQNTEAFF. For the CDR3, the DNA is TGTGCCAGCAGTTTAATCCCGGGGCAAAACACTGAAGCTTTCTTT.

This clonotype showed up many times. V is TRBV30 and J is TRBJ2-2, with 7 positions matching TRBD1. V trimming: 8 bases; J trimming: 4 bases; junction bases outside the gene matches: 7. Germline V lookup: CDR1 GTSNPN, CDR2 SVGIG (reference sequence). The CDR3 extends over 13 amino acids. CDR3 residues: CALTGQFTGELFF. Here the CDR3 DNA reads TGTGCCCTGACGGGACAGTTCACCGGGGAGCTGTTTTTT.

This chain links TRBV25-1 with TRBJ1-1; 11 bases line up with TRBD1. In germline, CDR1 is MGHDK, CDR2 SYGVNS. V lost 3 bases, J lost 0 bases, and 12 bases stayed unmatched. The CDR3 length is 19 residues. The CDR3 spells CASSDTTRDRGRLNTEAFF. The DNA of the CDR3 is TGTGCCAGCAGTGACACAACCCGGGACAGGGGGAGATTGAACACTGAAGCTTTCTTT.

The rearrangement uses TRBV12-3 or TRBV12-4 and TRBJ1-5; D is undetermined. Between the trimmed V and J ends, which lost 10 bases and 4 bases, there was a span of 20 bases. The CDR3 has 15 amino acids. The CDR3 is CATQPEYRSNQPQHF. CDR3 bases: TGTGCCACCCAACCAGAGTACCGTTCTAATCAGCCCCAGCATTTT.

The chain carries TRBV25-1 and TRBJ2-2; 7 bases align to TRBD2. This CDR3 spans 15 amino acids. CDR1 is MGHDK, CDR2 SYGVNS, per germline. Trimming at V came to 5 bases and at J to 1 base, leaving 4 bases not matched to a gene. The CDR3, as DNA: TGTGCCAGCAGTACGCTAGCGGAGAACACCGGGGAGCTGTTTTTT. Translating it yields CASSTLAENTGELFF.